This entry is about one TCR beta chain. The CDR3 is 15 amino acids. V lost 4 bases, J lost 8 bases, and 6 bases stayed unmatched. The germline V gene has CDR1 SGHTS and CDR2 YDEGEE. This table comes from immunoSEQ multiplex PCR, and its TCRdb copy is limited to in-frame clones, with some not included. The sample contains roughly 130,000 clones, 87% of which appear only once. These data come from a study of T cell responses to AZD1222 COVID-19 vaccine. For the study at large: Second-dose groups at about 4 or about 12 weeks were pooled.

V usage is TRBV5-8 and J usage is TRBJ1-6; 10 bases line up with TRBD1. The sequenced sample was peripheral blood, obtained on day 0 of AZD1222 vaccination. The receptor was isolated from an adult in good health. The CDR3 protein is CASSPRDRGDSPLHF. CDR3 nucleotide sequence: TGTGCCAGCAGCCCCCGGGACAGGGGTGATTCACCCCTCCACTTT.